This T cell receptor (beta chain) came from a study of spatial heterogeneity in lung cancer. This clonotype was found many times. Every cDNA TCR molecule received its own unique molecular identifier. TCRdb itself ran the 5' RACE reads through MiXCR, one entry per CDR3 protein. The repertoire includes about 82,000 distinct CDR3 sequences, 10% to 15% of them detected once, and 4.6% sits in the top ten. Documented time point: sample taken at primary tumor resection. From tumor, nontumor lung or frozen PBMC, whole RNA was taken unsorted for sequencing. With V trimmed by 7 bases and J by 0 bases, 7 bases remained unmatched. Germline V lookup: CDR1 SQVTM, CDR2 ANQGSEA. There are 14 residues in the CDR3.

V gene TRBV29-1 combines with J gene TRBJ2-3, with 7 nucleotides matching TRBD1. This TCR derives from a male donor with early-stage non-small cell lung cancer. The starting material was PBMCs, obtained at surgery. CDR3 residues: CSALGQISTDTQYF. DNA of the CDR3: TGCAGCGCCCTGGGACAGATTAGCACAGATACGCAGTATTTT.